This T cell receptor beta chain was identified in a study of shared clonotypes between healthy human individuals. Study-level results: Clonotype sharing across donors was expected to vary with sequencing depth.

Remarks on this clone: No antigen is known for it.

This CDR3 comprises 17 residues. Germline CDR1 MNHEY, CDR2 SMNVEV (reference sequence). V trimming: 6 bases; J trimming: 5 bases; junction bases outside the gene matches: 18. Repertoires were generated with immunoSEQ multiplex PCR, while TCRdb's copy carries only in-frame clones and drops some. The table shows 1,500,000 or so clones, with approximately 98.5% occurring only once. The sequenced material came from naive CD4+ T cells sorted from blood. Sample subset: CD45RA+ positively selected. This TCR was sampled from a man in his thirties or forties in good health. The rearrangement uses TRBV27 and TRBJ2-5; 7 bases line up with TRBD2. The CDR3 reads CASSLGLGGRVGETQYF. Written as DNA, the CDR3 is TGTGCCAGCAGCCTCGGATTAGGAGGGAGGGTAGGTGAGACCCAGTACTTC.